This T cell receptor beta chain appears in the sequencing data of a study of T cells in Graves' hyperthyroidism and ophthalmopathy. Study observations and caveats: Ophthalmopathy was distinguished from stable hyperthyroidism by 13 V-J signatures.

Regions amplified from RNA transcripts were the TCR beta CDR3 regions. A first-round RT-PCR of the TCR CDR3 used the HTBI primer set. TCRdb reanalysed the multiplex PCR reads using MiXCR and keeps one entry per CDR3 protein. Among about 560,000 distinct CDR3 sequences listed, 15% to 20% were seen once. The study enrolled patients aged 18 to 65 with newly diagnosed hyperthyroidism of under 2 months' duration. Each diagnosis was grounded in clinical symptoms, serum thyroxine and TRAb, thyroid ultrasound, and orbital computed tomography. The CDR3 is 14 amino acids. V was clipped by 0 bases and J by 2 bases, with 8 bases between them. Germline CDR1 and CDR2: SGDLS and YYNGEE. In this sample, this clonotype turned up many times. No antigen is known for it.

This clonotype originated in a woman aged 18-35 years with Graves' hyperthyroidism. The V and J genes are TRBV9 and TRBJ1-1; TRBD1 might be the D (6 bases). The sample comprised blood. In DNA form, the CDR3 reads TGTGCCAGCAGCGTAGGGACAGAAAACACTGAAGCTTTCTTT. It encodes CASSVGTENTEAFF.